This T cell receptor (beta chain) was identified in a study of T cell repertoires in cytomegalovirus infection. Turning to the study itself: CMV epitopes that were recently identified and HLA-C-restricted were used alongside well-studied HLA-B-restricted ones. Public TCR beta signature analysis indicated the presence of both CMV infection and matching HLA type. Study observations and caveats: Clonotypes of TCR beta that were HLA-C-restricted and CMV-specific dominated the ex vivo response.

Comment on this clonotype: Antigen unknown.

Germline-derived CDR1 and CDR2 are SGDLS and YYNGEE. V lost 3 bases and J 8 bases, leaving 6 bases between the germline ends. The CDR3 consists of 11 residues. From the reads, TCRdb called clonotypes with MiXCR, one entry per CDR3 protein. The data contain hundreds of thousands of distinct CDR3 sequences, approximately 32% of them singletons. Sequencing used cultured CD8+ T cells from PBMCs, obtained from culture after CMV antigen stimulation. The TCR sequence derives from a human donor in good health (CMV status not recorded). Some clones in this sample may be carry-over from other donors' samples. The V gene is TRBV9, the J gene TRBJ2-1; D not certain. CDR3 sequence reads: CASSGRDEQFF. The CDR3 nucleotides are TGTGCCAGCAGCGGGAGAGATGAGCAGTTCTTC.